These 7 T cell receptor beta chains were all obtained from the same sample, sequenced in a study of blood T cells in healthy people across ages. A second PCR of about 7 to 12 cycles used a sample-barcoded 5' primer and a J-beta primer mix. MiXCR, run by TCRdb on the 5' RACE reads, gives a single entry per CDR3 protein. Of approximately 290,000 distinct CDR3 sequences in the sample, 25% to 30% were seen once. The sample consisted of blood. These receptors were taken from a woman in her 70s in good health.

The CDR3 region is CASSSTGALEQYF. In DNA, the CDR3 is TGCGCCAGCAGCAGCACAGGGGCCCTCGAGCAGTACTTC. The chain employs TRBV5-1 and TRBJ2-5, with 7 bases lining up with TRBD1. The DNA end is more similar to TRBJ2-7, so the J call may be wrong. The CDR3 has 13 residues. CDR1 is SGHRS, CDR2 YFSETQ, per germline.

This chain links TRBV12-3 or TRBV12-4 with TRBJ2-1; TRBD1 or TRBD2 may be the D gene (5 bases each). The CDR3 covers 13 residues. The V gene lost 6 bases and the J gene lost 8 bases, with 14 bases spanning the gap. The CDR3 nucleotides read TGTGCCAGCAGACGGGGACCCCTCGATGAGCAGTTCTTC. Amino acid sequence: CASRRGPLDEQFF.

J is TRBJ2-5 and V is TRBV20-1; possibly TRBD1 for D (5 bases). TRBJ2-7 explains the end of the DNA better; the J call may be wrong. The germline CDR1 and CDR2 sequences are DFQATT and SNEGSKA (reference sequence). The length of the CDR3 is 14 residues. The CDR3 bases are TGCAGTGCTGAAAACGGAGACAGCGCTAACGAGCAGTACTTC. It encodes CSAENGDSANEQYF.

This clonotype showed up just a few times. Here the CDR3 reads CASSPGGLRRNEQFF. DNA of the CDR3: TGTGCCAGCAGTCCGGGCGGTTTGAGGCGCAATGAGCAGTTCTTC. The V call is TRBV6-2 or TRBV6-3, the J call TRBJ2-1, with D unclear. Trimming removed 5 bases from V and 6 bases from J, with 17 bases in between. CDR3 size: 15 residues. Germline lookup yields CDR1 MNHEY and CDR2 SVGEGT.

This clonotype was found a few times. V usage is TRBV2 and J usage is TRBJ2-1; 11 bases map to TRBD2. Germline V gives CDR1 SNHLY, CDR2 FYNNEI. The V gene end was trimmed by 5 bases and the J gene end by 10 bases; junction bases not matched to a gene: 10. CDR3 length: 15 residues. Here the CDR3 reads CASSTLAGGRGEQFF. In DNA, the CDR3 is TGTGCCAGCAGTACTCTAGCGGGAGGCCGGGGGGAGCAGTTCTTC.

For the CDR3, the DNA is TGTGCCAGCAGGGTACAGGGAAGCGGTCAGCCCCAGCATTTT. Its translation is CASRVQGSGQPQHF. The chain has TRBV2 and TRBJ1-5; D is perhaps TRBD1 (6 bases). The CDR3 runs to 14 residues. Germline CDR1 SNHLY, CDR2 FYNNEI. Deletions cut 6 bases from V and 6 bases from J, with 15 bases between.

Here the CDR3 DNA reads TGCAGTGCTAGCCGGGACACCTATGGCTACACCTTC. Amino acids: CSASRDTYGYTF. The rearrangement links TRBV20-1 to TRBJ1-2, with D maybe TRBD1 (6 bases). Germline CDR1 is DFQATT and CDR2 is SNEGSKA (reference sequence). The V end was cut by 3 bases, the J end by 4 bases, with 9 bases between. The CDR3 is 12 amino acids.